This T cell receptor beta chain derives from a study of sequential checkpoint blockade in melanoma (dated by TCRdb to about 2019). Study-wide context: Patients were assigned by 1:1 randomization to either first-line nivolumab followed by ipilimumab (arm A) or ipilimumab followed by nivolumab (arm B). In around 80% of the matched pre- and post-treatment tumor biopsy pairs, both biopsies came from the same lesion. Both trial sequences were followed by maintenance nivolumab. DNA from about 97 melanoma tumor samples collected before treatment underwent TCRbeta immunosequencing. Matched tumor biopsies were taken from twenty-two patients before treatment and at week 13, after single-agent nivolumab (arm A) or ipilimumab (arm B). Beyond this particular receptor, the publication reports: Patients whose tumor T-cell fraction and clonality increased by week 13 were about 30 times more likely to achieve clinical benefit. In the nivolumab-first arm (arm A), an association was found between pretreatment tumor TIL clonality and response (P = .04). The model for predicting response that combines TCR metrics with mutation burden needs to be validated in larger, independent patient cohorts. Tumor T-cell fraction and clonality correlated with PD-L1 staining and CD8+ T-cell counts but not with mutational load. Within-arm analyses of tumor T-cell fraction were constrained by small sample sizes and reduced statistical power.

The immunoSEQ Assay was used to immunosequence TCRbeta CDR3 regions from genomic DNA. Prior to high-throughput sequencing, genomic DNA was amplified by bias-controlled multiplex PCR. As for the original processing: To quantify the absolute abundance of each unique TCRbeta CDR3 region, the sequences were collapsed and filtered. Clonality, defined as 1 minus Pielou's evenness, was calculated using only productive rearrangements. Tumor T-cell fraction was calculated by normalizing TCRbeta template counts to the amount of usable DNA, which was estimated from several housekeeping genes. Clones with significantly greater frequencies in on-treatment versus baseline samples were identified using a previously published method. TCRdb's version of the immuneACCESS table is confined to in-frame rearrangements and falls short of the full clone set. An unresolved V gene accounts for under half of the shortfall where checked; the remainder is of unknown origin. The V and J calls and the clone size are those of that table, but D and trimming were determined from the DNA. Recorded for this sample are about 5,100 clones; around a third of them occurred a single time. The ten largest account for around 10% of the sample.

This clone is labeled medium-sized (0.01 to 0.1%). No cognate antigen has been identified for it. Base quality data are lacking; no much larger clone is found one base away. The intended sense of this specimen's treatment or condition label: randomized to nivolumab then ipilimumab (arm A) or the reverse (arm B). None of the trial patients had been given prior DNA-damaging chemotherapy. Samples were obtained from patients with melanoma enrolled in CheckMate 064, a randomized, open-label phase II trial of sequential checkpoint blockade. Genomic DNA from formalin-fixed paraffin-embedded (FFPE) tissue samples served as the input for tumor TCR sequencing. CDR1 SGHVS and CDR2 FQNEAQ are derived from the germline V gene. Relative to germline, V is 5 bases shorter and J is 3 bases shorter, with 11 bases between their ends. The CDR3 contains 13 residues, cysteine and phenylalanine counted. The DNA shown is the 39-base CDR3, in frame from base 1.

The clonotype comes from a human donor with melanoma. The material was tumor tissue (inferred from file names), obtained from a patient given nivolumab and ipilimumab in sequence. Recombination linked TRBV7-8 to TRBJ2-7; too little of a D gene remains to name it. The nucleotides are TGTGCCAGCAGCATCGGGCCTAACTACGAGCAGTACTTC. This yields the protein CASSIGPNYEQYF. Joined to the reference TRBV7-8 and TRBJ2-7 proteins, this CDR3 gives the full variable domain: GAGVSQSPRYKVAKRGQDVALRCDPISGHVSLFWYQQALGQGPEFLTYFQNEAQLDKSGLPSDRFFAERPEGSVSTLKIQRTQQEDSAVYLCASSIGPNYEQYFGPGTRLTVT.